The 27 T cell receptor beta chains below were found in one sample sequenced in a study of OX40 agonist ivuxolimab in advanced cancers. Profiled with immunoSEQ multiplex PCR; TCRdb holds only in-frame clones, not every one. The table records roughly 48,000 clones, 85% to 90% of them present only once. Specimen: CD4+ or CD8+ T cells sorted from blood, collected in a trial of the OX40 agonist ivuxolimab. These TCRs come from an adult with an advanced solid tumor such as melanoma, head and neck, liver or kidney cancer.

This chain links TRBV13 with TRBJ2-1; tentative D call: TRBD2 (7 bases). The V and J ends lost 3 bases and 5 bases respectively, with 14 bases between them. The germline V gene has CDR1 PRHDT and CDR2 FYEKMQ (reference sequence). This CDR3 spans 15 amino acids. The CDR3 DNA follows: TGTGCCAGCAGCTTGGCGGGGGCGAGAGACAATGAGCAGTTCTTC. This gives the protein CASSLAGARDNEQFF. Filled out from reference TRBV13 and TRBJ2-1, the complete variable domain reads AAGVIQSPRHLIKEKRETATLKCYPIPRHDTVYWYQQGPGQDPQFLISFYEKMQSDKGSIPDRFSAQQFSDYHSELNMSSLELGDSALYFCASSLAGARDNEQFFGPGTRLTVL.

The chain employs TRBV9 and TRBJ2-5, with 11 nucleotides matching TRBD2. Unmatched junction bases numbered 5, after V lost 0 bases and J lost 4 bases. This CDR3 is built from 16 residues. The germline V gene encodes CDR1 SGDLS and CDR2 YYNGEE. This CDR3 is CASSVEVAGGRETQYF. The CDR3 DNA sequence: TGTGCCAGCAGCGTAGAGGTAGCGGGGGGGCGAGAGACCCAGTACTTC.

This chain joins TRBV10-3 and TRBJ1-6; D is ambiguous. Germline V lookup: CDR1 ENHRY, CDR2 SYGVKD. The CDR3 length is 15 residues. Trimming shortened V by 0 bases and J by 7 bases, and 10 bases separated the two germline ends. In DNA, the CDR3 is TGTGCCATCAGTGAGTCAGATGGGATGAATTCACCCCTCCACTTT. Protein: CAISESDGMNSPLHF.

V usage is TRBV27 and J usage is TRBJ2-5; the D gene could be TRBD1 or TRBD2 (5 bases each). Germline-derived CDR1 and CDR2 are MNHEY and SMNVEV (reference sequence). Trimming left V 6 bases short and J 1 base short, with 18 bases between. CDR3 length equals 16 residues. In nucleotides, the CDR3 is TGTGCCAGCAGGGCTCGGGGCTACGCTACCCAAGAGACCCAGTACTTC. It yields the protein CASRARGYATQETQYF.

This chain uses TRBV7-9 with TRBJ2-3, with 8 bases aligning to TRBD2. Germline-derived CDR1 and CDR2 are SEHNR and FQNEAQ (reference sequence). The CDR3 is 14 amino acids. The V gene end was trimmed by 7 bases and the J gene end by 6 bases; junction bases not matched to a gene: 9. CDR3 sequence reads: CASKLAAAGDTQYF. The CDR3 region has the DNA TGTGCCAGCAAACTAGCGGCGGCTGGGGATACGCAGTATTTT.

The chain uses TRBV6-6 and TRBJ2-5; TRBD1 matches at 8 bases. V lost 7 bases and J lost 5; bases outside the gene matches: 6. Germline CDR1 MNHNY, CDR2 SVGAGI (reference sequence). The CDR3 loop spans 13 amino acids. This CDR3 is CASIGRGQETQYF. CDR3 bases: TGTGCCAGCATCGGCAGGGGGCAGGAGACCCAGTACTTC.

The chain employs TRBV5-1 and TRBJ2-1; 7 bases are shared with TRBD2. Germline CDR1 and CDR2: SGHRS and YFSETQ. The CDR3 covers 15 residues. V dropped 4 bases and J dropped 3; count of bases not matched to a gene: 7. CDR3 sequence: CASSTGEGFYNEQFF. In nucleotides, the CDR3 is TGCGCCAGCAGCACGGGGGAGGGGTTCTACAATGAGCAGTTCTTC.

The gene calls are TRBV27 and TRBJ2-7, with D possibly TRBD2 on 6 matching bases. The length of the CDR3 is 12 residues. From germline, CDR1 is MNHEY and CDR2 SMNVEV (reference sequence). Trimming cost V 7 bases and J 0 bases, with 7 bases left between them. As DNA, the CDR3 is TGTGCCAGCATGACTAGCTCCTACGAGCAGTACTTC. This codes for CASMTSSYEQYF.

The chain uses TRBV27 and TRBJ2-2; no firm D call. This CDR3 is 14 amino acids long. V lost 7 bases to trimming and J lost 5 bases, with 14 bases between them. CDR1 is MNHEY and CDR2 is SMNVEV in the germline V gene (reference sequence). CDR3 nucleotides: TGTGCCAGCACCCGCCTGGGTGGGACCGGGGAGCTGTTTTTT. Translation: CASTRLGGTGELFF.

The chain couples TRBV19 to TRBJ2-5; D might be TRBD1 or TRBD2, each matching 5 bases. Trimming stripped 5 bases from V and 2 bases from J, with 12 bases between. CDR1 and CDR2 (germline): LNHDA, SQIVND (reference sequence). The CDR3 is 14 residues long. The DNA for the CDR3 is TGTGCCAGTAGTCCAGCCTGGGGGCAAGAGACCCAGTACTTC. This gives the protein CASSPAWGQETQYF.

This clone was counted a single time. The CDR3 spells CASSLEVGNEKLFF. CDR3 sequence (DNA): TGTGCCAGCAGCTTAGAAGTAGGAAATGAAAAACTGTTTTTT. V is TRBV7-2 and J is TRBJ1-4; D uncertain. Germline-derived CDR1 and CDR2 are SGHTA and FQGNSA. The length of the CDR3 is 14 residues. With 1 base removed from V and 5 bases from J, the gap between germline ends came to 8 bases.

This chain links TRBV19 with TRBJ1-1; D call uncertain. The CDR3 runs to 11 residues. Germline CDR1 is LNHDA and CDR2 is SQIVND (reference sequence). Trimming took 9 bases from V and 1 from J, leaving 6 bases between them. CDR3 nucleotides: TGTGCCAGCCACAAGAACACTGAAGCTTTCTTT. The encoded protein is CASHKNTEAFF.

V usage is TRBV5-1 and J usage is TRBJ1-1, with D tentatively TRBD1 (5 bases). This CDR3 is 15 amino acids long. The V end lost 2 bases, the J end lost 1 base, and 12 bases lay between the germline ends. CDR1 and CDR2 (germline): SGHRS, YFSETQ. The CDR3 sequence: CASSLGVSENTEAFF. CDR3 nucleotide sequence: TGCGCCAGCAGCTTAGGGGTCTCTGAGAACACTGAAGCTTTCTTT.

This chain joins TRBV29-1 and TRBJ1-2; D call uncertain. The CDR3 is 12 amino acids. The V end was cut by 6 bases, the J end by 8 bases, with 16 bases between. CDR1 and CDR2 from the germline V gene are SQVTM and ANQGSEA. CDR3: CSVPTERGGYTF. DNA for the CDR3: TGCAGCGTCCCAACAGAACGTGGAGGCTACACCTTC.

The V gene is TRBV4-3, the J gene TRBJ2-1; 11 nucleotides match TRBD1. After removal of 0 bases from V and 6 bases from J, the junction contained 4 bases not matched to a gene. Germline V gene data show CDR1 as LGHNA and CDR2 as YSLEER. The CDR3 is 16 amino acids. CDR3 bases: TGCGCCAGCAGCCAAGATCGAGGGACAGGGGGCAATGAGCAGTTCTTC. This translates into CASSQDRGTGGNEQFF.

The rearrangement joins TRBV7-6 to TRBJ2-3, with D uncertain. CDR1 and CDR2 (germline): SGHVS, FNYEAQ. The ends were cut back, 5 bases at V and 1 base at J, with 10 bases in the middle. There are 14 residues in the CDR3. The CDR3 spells CASSQLAGTDTQYF. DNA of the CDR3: TGTGCCAGCAGCCAGCTGGCCGGCACAGATACGCAGTATTTT.

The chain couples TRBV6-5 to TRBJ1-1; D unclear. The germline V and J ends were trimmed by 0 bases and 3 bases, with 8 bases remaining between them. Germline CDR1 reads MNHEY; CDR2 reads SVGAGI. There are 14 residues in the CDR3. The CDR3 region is CASSYSRGHTEAFF. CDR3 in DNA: TGTGCCAGCAGTTACTCGCGCGGACACACTGAAGCTTTCTTT.

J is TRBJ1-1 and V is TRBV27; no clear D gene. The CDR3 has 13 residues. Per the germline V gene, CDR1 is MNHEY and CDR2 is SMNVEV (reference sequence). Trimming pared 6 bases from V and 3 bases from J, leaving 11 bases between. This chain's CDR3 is CASSLTFDTEAFF. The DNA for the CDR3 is TGTGCCAGCAGCCTGACCTTCGACACTGAAGCTTTCTTT.

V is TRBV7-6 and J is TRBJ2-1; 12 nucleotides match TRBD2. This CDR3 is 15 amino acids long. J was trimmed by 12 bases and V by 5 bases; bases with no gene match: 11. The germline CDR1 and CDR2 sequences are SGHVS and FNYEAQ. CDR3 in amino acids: CASSPSGGDYSVQFF. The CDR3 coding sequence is TGTGCCAGCAGCCCTAGCGGGGGGGATTACAGTGTGCAGTTCTTC.

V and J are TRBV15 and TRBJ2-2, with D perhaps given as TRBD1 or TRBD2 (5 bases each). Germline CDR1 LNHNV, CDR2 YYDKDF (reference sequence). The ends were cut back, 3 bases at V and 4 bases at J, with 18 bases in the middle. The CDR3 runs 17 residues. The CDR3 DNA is TGTGCCACCAGCAGGCCTCTGGGGGTTGGGAGCACCGGGGAGCTGTTTTTT. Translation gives CATSRPLGVGSTGELFF.

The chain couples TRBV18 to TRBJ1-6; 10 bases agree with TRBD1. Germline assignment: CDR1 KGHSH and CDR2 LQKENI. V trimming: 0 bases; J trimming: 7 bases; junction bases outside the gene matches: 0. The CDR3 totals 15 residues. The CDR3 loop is CASSPPGQGNSPLHF. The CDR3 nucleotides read TGTGCCAGCTCACCACCGGGACAGGGGAATTCACCCCTCCACTTT.

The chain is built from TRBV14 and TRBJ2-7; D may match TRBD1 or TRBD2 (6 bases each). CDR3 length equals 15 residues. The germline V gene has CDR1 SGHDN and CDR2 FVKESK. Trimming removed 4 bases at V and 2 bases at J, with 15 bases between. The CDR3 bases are TGTGCCAGCAGCCGAGGGGGGACGGTACCCTACGAGCAGTACTTC. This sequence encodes CASSRGGTVPYEQYF.

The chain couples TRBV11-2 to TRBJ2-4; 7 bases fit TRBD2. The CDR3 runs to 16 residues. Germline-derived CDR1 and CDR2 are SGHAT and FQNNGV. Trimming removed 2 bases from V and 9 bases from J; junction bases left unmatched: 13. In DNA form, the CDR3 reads TGTGCCAGCAGCTTAACCTGGGAGGGGCTTTTGGTCATTCAGTACTTC. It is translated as CASSLTWEGLLVIQYF.

The CDR3 DNA sequence: TGCGCCAGCAGCGGTCTAGCGGGGGGCTCCTACAATGAGCAGTTCTTC. It encodes CASSGLAGGSYNEQFF. The chain joins TRBV5-1 to TRBJ2-1; 11 nucleotides line up with TRBD2. The CDR3 covers 16 residues. After removal of 4 bases from V and 0 bases from J, the junction contained 3 bases not matched to a gene. CDR1 is SGHRS and CDR2 is YFSETQ in the germline V gene.

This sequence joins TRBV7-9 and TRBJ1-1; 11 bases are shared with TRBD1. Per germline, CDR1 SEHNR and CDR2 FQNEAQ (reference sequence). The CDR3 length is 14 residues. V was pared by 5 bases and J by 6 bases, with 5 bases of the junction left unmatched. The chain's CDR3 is CASSAPGQGAEAFF. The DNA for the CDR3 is TGTGCCAGCAGCGCTCCGGGACAGGGGGCTGAAGCTTTCTTT.

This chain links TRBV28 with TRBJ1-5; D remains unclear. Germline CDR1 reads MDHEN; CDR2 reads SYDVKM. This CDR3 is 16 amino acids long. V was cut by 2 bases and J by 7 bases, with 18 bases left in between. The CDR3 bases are TGTGCCAGCAGTTTACGGAACCCTCCCCAACAACAGCCCCAGCATTTT. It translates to CASSLRNPPQQQPQHF.

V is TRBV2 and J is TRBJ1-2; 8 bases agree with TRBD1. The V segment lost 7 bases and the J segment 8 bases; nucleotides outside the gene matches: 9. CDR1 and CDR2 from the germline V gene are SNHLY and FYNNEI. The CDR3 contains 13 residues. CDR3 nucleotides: TGTGCCAGCATATCCGGGACAGGAAGGGGCTACACCTTC. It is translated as CASISGTGRGYTF.